The source of this T cell receptor beta chain is a study of blood T cell repertoires in COVID-19. Measured with immunoSEQ multiplex PCR; TCRdb has only the in-frame clones, and not every one. The profile shows under 55,000 clones, 90% of them singletons. Between the trimmed V and J ends, which lost 5 bases and 6 bases, there was a span of 14 bases. The CDR3 contains 13 residues. In germline, CDR1 is SEHNR, CDR2 FQNEAQ (reference sequence). The clonotype comes from a human donor in a cohort sampled during active COVID-19. The chain couples TRBV7-9 to TRBJ2-7; D not certain. The sequencing input was peripheral blood. CDR3 in amino acids: CASSPPPPSEQYV. The CDR3 region has the DNA TGTGCCAGCAGCCCTCCCCCTCCCTCCGAGCAGTACGTC.